This T cell receptor (beta chain) comes out of a study of blood T cell repertoires in COVID-19. At the level of the study: The cDNA or gDNA used as material had been derived from T cells, B-cell-depleted T cells, or PBMCs.

TCRdb keeps only in-frame clones here, not all; method: immunoSEQ multiplex PCR. The repertoire holds some 270,000 clones, with around 90% as singletons. V was clipped by 5 bases and J by 0 bases, with 11 bases between them. The CDR3 length is 14 residues. Germline loops: CDR1 LNHDA, CDR2 SQIVND (reference sequence). Those enrolled, adults aged roughly 18 to 95 years, came from roughly 22 US areas. The sample holds a few counts of this clone. The source is a man aged 40-49 years who had been exposed to COVID-19. The chain is built from TRBV19 and TRBJ2-7, with D unresolved. The source material was PBMCs or T cells enriched from blood (not recorded which). CDR3 amino acids: CASSLLAGSYEQYF. CDR3 DNA: TGTGCCAGTAGTCTGCTTGCAGGCTCCTACGAGCAGTACTTC.